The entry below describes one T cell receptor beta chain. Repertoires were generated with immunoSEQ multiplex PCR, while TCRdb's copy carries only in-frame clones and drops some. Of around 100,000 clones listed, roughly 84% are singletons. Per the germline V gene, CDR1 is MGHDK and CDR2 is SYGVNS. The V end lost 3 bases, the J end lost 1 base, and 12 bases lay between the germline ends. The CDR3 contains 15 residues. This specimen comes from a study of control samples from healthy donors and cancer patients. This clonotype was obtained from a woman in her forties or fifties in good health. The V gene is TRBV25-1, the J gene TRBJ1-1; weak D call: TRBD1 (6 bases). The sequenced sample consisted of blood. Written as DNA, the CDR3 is TGTGCCAGCAGTGATCACGGGGGGCCGAACACTGAAGCTTTCTTT. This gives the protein CASSDHGGPNTEAFF.